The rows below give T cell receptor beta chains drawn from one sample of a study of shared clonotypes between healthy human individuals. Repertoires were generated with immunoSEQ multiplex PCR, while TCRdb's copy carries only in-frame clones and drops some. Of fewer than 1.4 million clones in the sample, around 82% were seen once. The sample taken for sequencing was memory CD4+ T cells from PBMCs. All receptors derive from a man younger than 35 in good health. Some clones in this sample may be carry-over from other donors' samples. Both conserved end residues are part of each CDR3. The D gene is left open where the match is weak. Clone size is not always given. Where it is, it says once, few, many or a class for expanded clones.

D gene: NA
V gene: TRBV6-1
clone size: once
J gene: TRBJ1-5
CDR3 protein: CASSEPGGYSNQPQHF
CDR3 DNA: TGTGCCAGCAGTGAACCGGGGGGCTATAGCAATCAGCCCCAGCATTTT

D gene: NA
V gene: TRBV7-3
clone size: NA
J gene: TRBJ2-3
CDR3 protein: CASSLTRVSARKGTDTQYF
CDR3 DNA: TGTGCCAGCAGCTTAACCCGGGTTTCGGCTAGGAAGGGCACAGATACGCAGTATTTT

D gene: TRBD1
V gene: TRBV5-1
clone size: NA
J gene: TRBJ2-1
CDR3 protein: CASSFGPGTGEISEQFF
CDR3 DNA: TGCGCCAGCAGCTTCGGCCCCGGGACAGGGGAAATCAGTGAGCAGTTCTTC

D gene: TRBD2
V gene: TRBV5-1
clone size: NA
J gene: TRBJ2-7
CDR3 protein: CASSVGGTSGSWGYEQYF
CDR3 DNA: TGCGCCAGCAGCGTTGGGGGGACTAGCGGGAGTTGGGGATACGAGCAGTACTTC

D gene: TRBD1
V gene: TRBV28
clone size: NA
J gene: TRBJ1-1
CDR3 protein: CASSHGDRGAEAFF
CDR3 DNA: TGTGCCAGCAGCCACGGGGACAGGGGCGCTGAAGCTTTCTTT

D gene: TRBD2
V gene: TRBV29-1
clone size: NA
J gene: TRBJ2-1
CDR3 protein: CSAKGLAGPGDEQFF
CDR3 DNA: TGCAGCGCCAAGGGACTAGCGGGCCCCGGGGATGAGCAGTTCTTC

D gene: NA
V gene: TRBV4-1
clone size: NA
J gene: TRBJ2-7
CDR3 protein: CASSQLVGYEQYF
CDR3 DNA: TGCGCCAGCAGCCAACTAGTGGGGTACGAGCAGTACTTC

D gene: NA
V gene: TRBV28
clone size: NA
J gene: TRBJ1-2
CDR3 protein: CASSFGTVYRYTF
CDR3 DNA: TGTGCCAGCAGTTTCGGGACCGTGTATCGCTACACCTTC

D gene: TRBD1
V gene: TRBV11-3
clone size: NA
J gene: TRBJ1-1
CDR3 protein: CASSAESGTAQAFF
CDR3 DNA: TGTGCCAGCAGCGCCGAATCCGGGACAGCCCAAGCTTTCTTT

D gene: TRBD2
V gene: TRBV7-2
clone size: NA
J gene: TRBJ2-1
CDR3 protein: CASSLGGGRINEQFF
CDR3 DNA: TGTGCCAGCAGCTTAGGGGGAGGGCGTATCAATGAGCAGTTCTTC